This T cell receptor beta chain is drawn from a study of blood T cell repertoires in COVID-19. Study-wide background: Acute and convalescent COVID-19 specimens originated in the United States, Italy and Spain. PBMCs, B-cell-depleted T cells, or T cells provided the cDNA or gDNA that made up the material.

TCRdb keeps only in-frame clones here, not all; method: immunoSEQ multiplex PCR. The data hold about 280,000 clones, with 70% to 90% observed a single time. The germline V gene encodes CDR1 SGHRS and CDR2 YFSETQ. The CDR3 is made up of 14 amino acids. Trimming shortened V by 4 bases and J by 4 bases, and 12 bases separated the two germline ends. The chain recombines TRBV5-1 with TRBJ2-1; the D gene is possibly TRBD2 (5 bases). Sequencing was carried out using peripheral blood. The clonotype comes from a woman between 65 and 79 years old with acute or convalescent COVID-19. The chain's CDR3 is CASSPGSGYNEQFF. The CDR3 bases are TGCGCCAGCAGCCCGGGATCGGGATACAATGAGCAGTTCTTC.